The entry below describes one T cell receptor (beta chain). Its antigen is as yet unknown. The data are from a study of cytomegalovirus exposure and HLA in healthy donors. Study-level findings and limits: The listing of some 170 TCR beta chains classed them as cytomegalovirus-associated.

The CDR3 sequence is 18 residues long. Germline V gene sequence: CDR1 SGHRS, CDR2 YFSETQ. The junction had 19 bases not matched to a gene; V was cut back by 5 bases and J by 7 bases. The method was immunoSEQ multiplex PCR; TCRdb's version includes in-frame clones alone and lacks a portion of them. The profile covers 170,000 or so clones, with 85% appearing a single time and approximately 15% taken by the ten largest. The rearrangement links TRBV5-1 to TRBJ2-1; 9 bases fit TRBD2. The sample was PBMCs. The TCR was taken from a man aged 18 to 30 in good health and CMV-seropositive. Here the CDR3 reads CASRPLAGTERPGNEQFF. DNA for the CDR3: TGCGCCAGCAGACCTCTAGCGGGAACCGAACGACCGGGGAATGAGCAGTTCTTC.